One sample yielded the 10 T cell receptor beta chains listed below, sequenced in a study of STAT5B mutations in CD4+ large granular lymphocyte leukemia (dated 2022 in TCRdb). The library came from the immunoSEQ multiplex PCR assay. TCRdb provides this immuneACCESS table in a form limited to in-frame rearrangements. Some clones are lacking; in checked studies, under half of them reflect an unresolved V gene, and why the rest are absent is not known. This sample lists around 20,000 clones; roughly 80% were detected once. In total, the top ten clones hold 8.6% of the sample. The specimen was CD4+ T cells from blood buffy coats. The source of these receptors is a human donor in good health.

This chain joins TRBV5-6 and TRBJ1-3; TRBD1 is a possible D gene (5 bases). There are 15 residues in the CDR3. The germline V gene has CDR1 SGHDT and CDR2 YYEEEE. The V gene lost 4 bases and the J gene lost 2 bases, with 13 bases spanning the gap. CDR3 protein: CASSQGWQAGNTIYF. As DNA, the CDR3 is TGTGCCAGCAGCCAGGGTTGGCAGGCTGGAAACACCATATATTTT.

This clone was counted between two and nine times. The chain has TRBV5-1 and TRBJ1-5; D might be TRBD1 (6 bases). Germline V lookup: CDR1 SGHRS, CDR2 YFSETQ. The CDR3 totals 16 residues. V dropped 0 bases and J dropped 2 bases, with 12 bases sitting between them. CDR3 nucleotides: TGCGCCAGCAGCTTGGATGGGGGGCAGCGCAATCAGCCCCAGCATTTT. It is translated as CASSLDGGQRNQPQHF.

This clone was detected only once. V and J are TRBV28 and TRBJ2-7; D is unclear. The germline V gene encodes CDR1 MDHEN and CDR2 SYDVKM. V lost 2 bases to trimming and J lost 1 base, with 6 bases between them. This CDR3 is 13 amino acids long. The DNA for the CDR3 is TGTGCCAGCAGTTTAGATATATCCTACGAGCAGTACTTC. Its translation is CASSLDISYEQYF.

The chain has TRBV28 and TRBJ2-5, with 15 bases aligning to TRBD2. Germline CDR1 reads MDHEN; CDR2 reads SYDVKM. The CDR3 extends over 18 amino acids. After removal of 5 bases from V and 1 base from J, the junction contained 8 bases not matched to a gene. Written as DNA, the CDR3 is TGTGCCAGCAGTAACACGGGACTAGCGGGGGGTAGCCAAGAGACCCAGTACTTC. Translating it yields CASSNTGLAGGSQETQYF.

Only a few counts were recorded for this clone. The rearrangement links TRBV27 to TRBJ2-3; D gene ambiguous. There are 11 residues in the CDR3. The germline V gene has CDR1 MNHEY and CDR2 SMNVEV (reference sequence). Between the trimmed V and J ends, which lost 8 bases and 2 bases, there was a span of 5 bases. CDR3: CASRYTDTQYF. In nucleotides, the CDR3 is TGTGCCAGCCGATACACAGATACGCAGTATTTT.

The rearrangement links TRBV19 to TRBJ1-5, with D maybe TRBD1 (5 bases). Trimming shortened V by 1 base and J by 0 bases, and 10 bases separated the two germline ends. Germline V gene data show CDR1 as LNHDA and CDR2 as SQIVND (reference sequence). CDR3 length: 16 amino acids. For the CDR3, the DNA is TGTGCCAGTAGTATAGCCTGGACAAATAGCAATCAGCCCCAGCATTTT. Translation gives CASSIAWTNSNQPQHF.

The chain recombines TRBV9 with TRBJ2-5; D perhaps matches TRBD2 (7 bases). V gave up 0 bases and J gave up 5 bases, with 20 bases separating them. Germline lookup yields CDR1 SGDLS and CDR2 YYNGEE. This CDR3 has 17 residues. DNA for the CDR3: TGTGCCAGCAGCGTAGCATCAGGGGCGCTCGGGGGGGAGACCCAGTACTTC. It codes for CASSVASGALGGETQYF.

This clone turned up a few times. The chain joins TRBV7-9 to TRBJ1-5, with D hard to call. Looked up from germline, CDR1 is SEHNR and CDR2 is FQNEAQ (reference sequence). The CDR3 sequence is 13 residues long. The V gene lost 5 bases and the J gene lost 5 bases, with 10 bases spanning the gap. The CDR3 DNA is TGTGCCAGCAGCCTGGACCGGGATCAGCCCCAGCATTTT. Encoded protein: CASSLDRDQPQHF.

The chain has TRBV4-1 and TRBJ2-1; D is perhaps TRBD1 (6 bases). V shed 3 bases and J shed 8 bases, with 14 bases lying between them. The CDR3 is 14 residues long. In germline, CDR1 is MGHRA, CDR2 YSYEKL. The CDR3 DNA is TGCGCCAGCAGCCACCTAGGGGGTTTCGATGAGCAGTTCTTC. Residues: CASSHLGGFDEQFF.

This rearrangement joins TRBV7-2 to TRBJ2-5, with TRBD2 matching 13 bases. J was trimmed by 1 base and V by 3 bases; bases with no gene match: 8. Per the germline V gene, CDR1 is SGHTA and CDR2 is FQGNSA. The CDR3 extends over 18 amino acids. CDR3 amino acids: CASSLQTSGGPTQETQYF. The CDR3 coding sequence is TGTGCCAGCAGCTTGCAGACTAGCGGGGGGCCGACCCAAGAGACCCAGTACTTC. The full variable domain, in which reference TRBV7-2 and TRBJ2-5 provide the parts outside the CDR3, is GAGVSQSPSNKVTEKGKDVELRCDPISGHTALYWYRQSLGQGLEFLIYFQGNSAPDKSGLPSDRFSAERTGGSVSTLTIQRTQQEDSAVYLCASSLQTSGGPTQETQYFGPGTRLLVL.